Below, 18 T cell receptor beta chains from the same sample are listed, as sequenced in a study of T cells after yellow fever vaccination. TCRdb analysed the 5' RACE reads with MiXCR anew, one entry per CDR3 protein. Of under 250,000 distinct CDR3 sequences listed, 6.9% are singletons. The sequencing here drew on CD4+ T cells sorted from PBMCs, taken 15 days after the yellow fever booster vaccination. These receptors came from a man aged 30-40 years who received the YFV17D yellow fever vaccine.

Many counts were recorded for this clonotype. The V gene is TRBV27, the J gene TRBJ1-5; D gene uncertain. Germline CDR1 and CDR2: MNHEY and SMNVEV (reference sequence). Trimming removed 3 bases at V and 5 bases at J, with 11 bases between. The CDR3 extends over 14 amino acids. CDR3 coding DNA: TGTGCCAGCAGTTTGGAGGGAAGGGATCAGCCCCAGCATTTT. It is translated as CASSLEGRDQPQHF.

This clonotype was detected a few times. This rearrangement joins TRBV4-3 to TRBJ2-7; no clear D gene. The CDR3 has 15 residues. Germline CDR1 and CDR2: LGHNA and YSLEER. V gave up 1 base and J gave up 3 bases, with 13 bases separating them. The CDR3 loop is CASSQGLGPHYEQYF. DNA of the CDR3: TGCGCCAGCAGCCAAGGGTTAGGGCCCCACTACGAGCAGTACTTC.

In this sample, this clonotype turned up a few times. The CDR3 DNA follows: TGTGCCAGCAGTTACTTGTCTAGCGGGAGGGCCCACTACAATGAGCAGTTCTTC. This gives the protein CASSYLSSGRAHYNEQFF. The chain couples TRBV6-5 to TRBJ2-1; TRBD2 aligns across 12 bases. V shed 1 base and J 3 bases; nucleotides not matched to a gene: 7. CDR1 is MNHEY and CDR2 is SVGAGI in the germline V gene. This CDR3 is built from 18 residues.

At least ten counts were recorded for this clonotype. CDR3 in DNA: TGTGCCAGCAGCCCCGACACTAGCACAGATACGCAGTATTTT. Translation: CASSPDTSTDTQYF. V usage is TRBV7-2 and J usage is TRBJ2-3, with no clear D. Trimming removed 5 bases from V and 0 bases from J, with 9 bases in between. The CDR3 covers 14 residues. CDR1 and CDR2 (germline): SGHTA, FQGNSA.

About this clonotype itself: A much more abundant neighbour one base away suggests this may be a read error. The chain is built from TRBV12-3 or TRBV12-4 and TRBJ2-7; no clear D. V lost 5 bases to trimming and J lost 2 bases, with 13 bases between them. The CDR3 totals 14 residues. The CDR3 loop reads CASSHGSRTYEQYF. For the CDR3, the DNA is TGTGCCAGCAGTCACGGGTCACGCACCTACGAGCAGTACTTC.

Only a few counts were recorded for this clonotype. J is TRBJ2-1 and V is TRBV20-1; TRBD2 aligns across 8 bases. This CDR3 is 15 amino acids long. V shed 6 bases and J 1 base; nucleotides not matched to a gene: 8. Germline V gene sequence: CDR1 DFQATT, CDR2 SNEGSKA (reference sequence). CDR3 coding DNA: TGCAGTGCCCCGGGACTAGTTTCGTCCTACAATGAGCAGTTCTTC. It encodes CSAPGLVSSYNEQFF.

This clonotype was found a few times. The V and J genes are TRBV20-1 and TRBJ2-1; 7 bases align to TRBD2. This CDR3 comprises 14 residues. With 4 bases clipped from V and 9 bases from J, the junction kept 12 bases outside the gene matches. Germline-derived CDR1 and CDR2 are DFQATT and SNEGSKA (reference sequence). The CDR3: CSAKSGIFVGEQFF. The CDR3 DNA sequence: TGCAGTGCTAAAAGCGGGATCTTCGTCGGTGAGCAGTTCTTC.

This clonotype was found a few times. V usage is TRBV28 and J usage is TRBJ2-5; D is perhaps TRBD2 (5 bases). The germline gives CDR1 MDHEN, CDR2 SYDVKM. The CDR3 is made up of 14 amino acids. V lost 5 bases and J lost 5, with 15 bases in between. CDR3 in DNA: TGTGCCAGCAGTCCCCCGGGTAGCGAGGAGACCCAGTACTTC. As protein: CASSPPGSEETQYF.

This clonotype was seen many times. This chain's CDR3 is CSVDTGEETQYF. In nucleotides, the CDR3 is TGCAGCGTCGACACAGGGGAGGAGACCCAGTACTTC. V gene TRBV29-1 combines with J gene TRBJ2-5, with TRBD1 identical over 7 bases. Germline V gene sequence: CDR1 SQVTM, CDR2 ANQGSEA. The CDR3 runs 12 residues. V shed 6 bases and J 5 bases; nucleotides not matched to a gene: 6.

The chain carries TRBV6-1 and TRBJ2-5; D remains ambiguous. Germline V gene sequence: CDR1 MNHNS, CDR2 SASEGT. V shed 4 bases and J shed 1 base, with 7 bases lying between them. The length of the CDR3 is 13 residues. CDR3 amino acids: CASSGGIQETQYF. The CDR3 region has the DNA TGTGCCAGCAGTGGTGGTATCCAAGAGACCCAGTACTTC.

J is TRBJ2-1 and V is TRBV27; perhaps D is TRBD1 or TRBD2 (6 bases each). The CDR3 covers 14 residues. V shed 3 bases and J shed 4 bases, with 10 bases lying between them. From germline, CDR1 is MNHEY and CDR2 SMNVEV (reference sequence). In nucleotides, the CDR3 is TGTGCCAGCAGTTTTGGGGGGCGTTACAATGAGCAGTTCTTC. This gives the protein CASSFGGRYNEQFF.

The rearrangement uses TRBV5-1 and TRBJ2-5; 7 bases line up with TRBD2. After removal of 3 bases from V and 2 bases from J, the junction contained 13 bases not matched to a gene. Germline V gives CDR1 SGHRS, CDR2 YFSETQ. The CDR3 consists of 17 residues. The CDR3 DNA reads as TGCGCCAGCAGCTCTCCGGTCGGGGAGGGGAAACAAGAGACCCAGTACTTC. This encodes CASSSPVGEGKQETQYF.

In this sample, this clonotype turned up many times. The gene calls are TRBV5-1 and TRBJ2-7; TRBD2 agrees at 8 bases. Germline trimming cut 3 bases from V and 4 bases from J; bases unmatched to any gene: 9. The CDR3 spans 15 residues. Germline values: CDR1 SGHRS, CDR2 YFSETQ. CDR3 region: CASSSTTSGRYEQYF. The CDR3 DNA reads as TGCGCCAGCAGCTCCACAACCAGCGGGAGATACGAGCAGTACTTC.

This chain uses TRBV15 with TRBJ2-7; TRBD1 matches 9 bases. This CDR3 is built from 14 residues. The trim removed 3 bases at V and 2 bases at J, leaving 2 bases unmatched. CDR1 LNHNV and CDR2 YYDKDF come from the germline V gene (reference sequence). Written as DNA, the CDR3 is TGTGCCACCAGCAGTGACAGGGGGGCCTACGAGCAGTACTTC. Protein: CATSSDRGAYEQYF.

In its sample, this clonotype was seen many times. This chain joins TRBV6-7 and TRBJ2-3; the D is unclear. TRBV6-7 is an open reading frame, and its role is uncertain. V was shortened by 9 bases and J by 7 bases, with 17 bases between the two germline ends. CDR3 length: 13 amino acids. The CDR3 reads CASSDRRSYTQYF. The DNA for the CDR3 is TGTGCCAGTTCGGACCGACGGTCATATACGCAGTATTTT.

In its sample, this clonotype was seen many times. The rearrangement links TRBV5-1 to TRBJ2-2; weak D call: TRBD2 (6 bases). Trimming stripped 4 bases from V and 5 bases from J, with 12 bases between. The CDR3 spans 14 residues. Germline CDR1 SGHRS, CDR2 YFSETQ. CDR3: CASSPSTSTGELFF. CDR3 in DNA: TGCGCCAGCAGCCCGTCGACTAGTACCGGGGAGCTGTTTTTT.

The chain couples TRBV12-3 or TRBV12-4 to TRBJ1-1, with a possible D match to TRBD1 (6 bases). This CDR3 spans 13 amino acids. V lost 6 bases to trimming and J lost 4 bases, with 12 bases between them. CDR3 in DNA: TGTGCCAGCAGAGGGGGAGCGGGCACTGAAGCTTTCTTT. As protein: CASRGGAGTEAFF.

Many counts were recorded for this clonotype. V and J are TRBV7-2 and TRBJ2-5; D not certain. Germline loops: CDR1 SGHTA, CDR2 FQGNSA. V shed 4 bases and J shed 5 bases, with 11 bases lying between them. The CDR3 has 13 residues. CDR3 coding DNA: TGTGCCAGCAGCTCCGGAGTAGGGGAGACCCAGTACTTC. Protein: CASSSGVGETQYF.